This entry features one T cell receptor beta chain sequence. No cognate antigen has been identified for it. No much larger clone is present one base from it, and per-base qualities are unavailable. These data are taken from a study of OX40 agonist ivuxolimab in advanced cancers. At the level of the whole study: Ivuxolimab was an agonistic, fully human IgG2 monoclonal antibody directed against OX40 (CD134), a costimulatory receptor. Intravenous ivuxolimab was administered to patients every 2 weeks at six dose levels: 0.01, 0.1, 0.3, 1.5, 3 and 10 mg/kg. Of the 50 to 55 patients in dose escalation, 19 had hepatocellular carcinoma, about 15 had melanoma, 9 had renal cell carcinoma and 9 had head and neck cancer. In the dose-escalation cohort, approximately 83% of patients were male, and the mean age was roughly 56 years with a range of roughly 20 to 79. Patients were allowed to have had prior anti-PD-1, anti-PD-L1 or anti-CTLA-4 therapy, and 40% of the dose-escalation patients had been treated with checkpoint inhibitors. Partial responses were achieved by three dose-escalation patients, of whom one had hepatocellular carcinoma and two had cutaneous melanoma. The point of sequencing TCRbeta in the periphery was to test whether ivuxolimab changed TCR sequence diversity and drove clonal T-cell expansion. The paper covers the monotherapy dose-escalation part of the phase I ivuxolimab trial, which included N of about 56 patients. The research as a whole found: In partial responders in the 0.1-3.0 mg/kg groups, normalized peripheral clonal expansion was found to be among the lowest, especially among CD8+ T cells. The antigen specificity of the peripheral T cells that underwent clonal expansion was not determined. After ivuxolimab, CD8+ T cells had more expanded clones than CD4+ T cells on average. At doses of 0.1 to 3.0 mg/kg, clonal expansion of both CD4+ and CD8+ T cells in blood was seen between baseline and week 6. Low levels of normalized T-cell clonal expansion were also seen in some patients who did not respond.

Genomic DNA was extracted from sorted cells for sequencing of the TCRbeta CDR3 region. The immunoSEQ Assay was used to sequence the TCRbeta CDR3 regions. TCRdb mirrors the immuneACCESS table, restricted to in-frame sequences. Some clones are absent from its copies; in checked studies, under half trace to an unresolved V gene, and the reason for the others is unknown. Here the sample has tens of thousands of clones; about 90% occur a single time. In total, the top ten clones hold 6% to 8% of the sample. The trial excluded patients who had a history of autoimmune disease or who were on systemic immunosuppression. Peripheral blood for TCR sequencing was collected from all dose cohorts at baseline, on cycle 4 day 1, and on cycle 7 day 1. The samples were taken from a phase I, first-in-human, multicenter, open-label dose-escalation trial of ivuxolimab. Adults with locally advanced or metastatic melanoma, renal cell carcinoma, hepatocellular carcinoma or head and neck squamous cell carcinoma were enrolled in the trial. Before TCR sequencing, CD4+ and CD8+ T cells were separately sorted from peripheral blood.

Spanning cysteine to phenylalanine, the CDR3 consists of 17 amino acids. The sequence is cut down to CDR3 DNA, 51 bases in frame from base 1. Trimming at the junction amounts to 1 base on V and 4 bases on J, and the germline ends lie 19 bases apart. According to the germline V gene, CDR1 reads SGDLS and CDR2 reads YYNGEE. This receptor was obtained from an adult with an advanced solid tumor such as melanoma, head and neck, liver or kidney cancer. This specimen was CD4+ or CD8+ T cells sorted from blood, taken in a trial of the OX40 agonist ivuxolimab. The chain is assembled from TRBV9 and TRBJ2-3; a weak D assignment points to TRBD2 (5 bases agree). The DNA sequence follows: TGTGCCAGCAGCGTACCACGGACTCTCTCACACCCAGATACGCAGTATTTT. Its protein reads: CASSVPRTLSHPDTQYF.